The 31 T cell receptor beta chains below all came from one sample that was sequenced in a study of blood T cell repertoires in COVID-19. Repertoires were generated with immunoSEQ multiplex PCR, while TCRdb's copy carries only in-frame clones and drops some. The repertoire has roughly 100,000 clones, roughly 89% of them found once; the top ten carry more than 1.5%. Material: peripheral blood. The receptor set was obtained from a woman aged 50 to 60 with COVID-19, enrolled during active disease.

The chain is built from TRBV28 and TRBJ1-1; no reliable D call. The CDR3 spans 13 residues. Per germline, CDR1 MDHEN and CDR2 SYDVKM. The ends were cut back, 6 bases at V and 1 base at J, with 9 bases in the middle. This CDR3 is CASSVRGNTEAFF. For the CDR3, the DNA is TGTGCCAGCAGCGTAAGAGGGAACACTGAAGCTTTCTTT.

This chain links TRBV5-6 with TRBJ1-2, with a tentative D call TRBD1 (5 bases). Deletions cut 0 bases from V and 8 bases from J, with 11 bases between. Germline values: CDR1 SGHDT, CDR2 YYEEEE. This CDR3 region has 13 residues. The CDR3 sequence: CASSLGREGGYTF. The CDR3 region has the DNA TGTGCCAGCAGCTTGGGCAGGGAAGGAGGCTACACCTTC.

This clone has a single count. This chain uses TRBV14 with TRBJ2-7; TRBD1 matches 7 bases. V was pared by 3 bases and J by 2 bases, with 16 bases of the junction left unmatched. The CDR3 length is 18 residues. In germline, CDR1 is SGHDN, CDR2 FVKESK. The CDR3 nucleotides read TGTGCCAGCAGCCATCTACAGGGGCCGACTAAACCGGCCTACGAGCAGTACTTC. Translated, it gives CASSHLQGPTKPAYEQYF.

The chain combines TRBV11-2 with TRBJ2-7; 9 positions agree with TRBD1. The J segment lost 2 bases and the V segment lost 4 bases, leaving 6 bases of the junction unmatched. CDR3 size: 15 residues. Germline V gene sequence: CDR1 SGHAT, CDR2 FQNNGV. CDR3 DNA: TGTGCCAGCAGCTCCGGACAGGGGACGCCCTACGAGCAGTACGTC. Amino acids: CASSSGQGTPYEQYV.

The chain couples TRBV7-2 to TRBJ2-5; 10 positions agree with TRBD2. Germline trimming cut 5 bases from V and 2 bases from J; bases unmatched to any gene: 5. The CDR3 has 15 amino acids. From germline, CDR1 is SGHTA and CDR2 FQGNSA. CDR3 coding DNA: TGTGCCAGCAGCCCAACAGCGGGGGGGCAAGAGACCCAGTACTTC. It specifies CASSPTAGGQETQYF.

The V and J genes are TRBV30 and TRBJ1-5; D is possibly TRBD1 (5 bases). Looked up from germline, CDR1 is GTSNPN and CDR2 is SVGIG (reference sequence). Between the trimmed V and J ends, which lost 7 bases and 1 base, there was a span of 17 bases. This CDR3 comprises 15 residues. The CDR3, as DNA: TGTGCCTCTGGAGACGGGGGAGGGAGCAATCAGCCCCAGCATTTT. This sequence encodes CASGDGGGSNQPQHF.

The J gene is TRBJ2-2, the V gene TRBV12-3 or TRBV12-4; D is ambiguous. V gave up 6 bases and J gave up 4 bases, with 9 bases separating them. This CDR3 region has 13 residues. The DNA of the CDR3 is TGTGCCAGCAGACTCTACGGCACCGGGGAGCTGTTTTTT. It codes for CASRLYGTGELFF.

The genes are TRBV11-2 and TRBJ1-1; D unresolved. Germline loops: CDR1 SGHAT, CDR2 FQNNGV. The CDR3 loop spans 17 amino acids. V lost 0 bases and J lost 4, with 18 bases in between. CDR3: CASSLERNTELPTEAFF. The CDR3 coding sequence is TGTGCCAGCAGCTTAGAACGAAATACAGAACTTCCCACTGAAGCTTTCTTT.

V and J are TRBV4-2 and TRBJ1-3; D not certain. The CDR3 has 15 residues. CDR1 is LGHNA, CDR2 YNFKEQ, per germline. The ends were cut back, 2 bases at V and 0 bases at J, with 8 bases in the middle. This CDR3 is CASSQTTSSGNTIYF. In nucleotides, the CDR3 is TGTGCCAGCAGCCAAACAACTAGCTCTGGAAACACCATATATTTT.

This chain links TRBV4-1 with TRBJ2-1; 9 bases align to TRBD2. Trimming removed 0 bases from V and 6 bases from J; junction bases left unmatched: 6. This CDR3 contains 16 residues. Germline V gene lookup returns CDR1 MGHRA and CDR2 YSYEKL. The CDR3 here is CASSQDPASGANEQFF. Here the CDR3 DNA reads TGCGCCAGCAGCCAAGATCCGGCTAGCGGGGCCAATGAGCAGTTCTTC.

The rearrangement uses TRBV9 and TRBJ2-3; D is unresolved. The CDR3 loop spans 15 amino acids. Germline V gene lookup returns CDR1 SGDLS and CDR2 YYNGEE. V was pared by 5 bases and J by 8 bases, with 21 bases between. CDR3: CASSGKTTGDGTQYF. The DNA of the CDR3 is TGTGCCAGCAGTGGTAAAACTACTGGAGATGGTACGCAGTATTTT.

The chain has TRBV28 and TRBJ2-3, with D possibly TRBD2 on 7 matching bases. The CDR3 length is 15 residues. Germline V lookup: CDR1 MDHEN, CDR2 SYDVKM. Trimming took 3 bases from V and 2 from J, leaving 12 bases between them. CDR3 region: CASSFGGGATDTQYF. CDR3 nucleotides: TGTGCCAGCAGTTTCGGAGGGGGGGCCACAGATACGCAGTATTTT.

The chain links TRBV11-3 to TRBJ2-2, with TRBD1 matching over 7 bases. The CDR3 is 13 amino acids. Germline loops: CDR1 SGHNT, CDR2 YENEEA. The junction had 10 bases not matched to a gene; V was cut back by 4 bases and J by 14 bases. The CDR3 loop reads CASSSGRQGRLFF. The CDR3 region has the DNA TGTGCCAGCAGCTCGGGTCGACAGGGTCGACTGTTTTTT.

CDR3 sequence: CASSQDPAYNSPLHF. The CDR3, as DNA: TGTGCCAGCAGCCAAGATCCTGCCTATAATTCACCCCTCCACTTT. The chain carries TRBV3-1 (or the pseudogene TRBV3-2) and TRBJ1-6; D is undetermined. Trimming cost V 0 bases and J 2 bases, with 5 bases left between them. The CDR3 loop spans 15 amino acids. CDR1 LGHDT and CDR2 YNNKEL come from the germline V gene (reference sequence).

This chain joins TRBV2 and TRBJ1-3, with D maybe TRBD1 (6 bases). CDR1 and CDR2 (germline): SNHLY, FYNNEI. CDR3 length: 14 residues. The V and J ends lost 4 bases and 4 bases respectively, with 11 bases between them. DNA of the CDR3: TGTGCCAGCAGTGTCAGGGGATCCGGAAACACCATATATTTT. This sequence encodes CASSVRGSGNTIYF.

This chain uses TRBV5-6 with TRBJ2-2; the match to TRBD1 covers 10 bases. Germline V gene data show CDR1 as SGHDT and CDR2 as YYEEEE. The CDR3 has 14 residues. V was pared by 4 bases and J by 8 bases, with 5 bases of the junction left unmatched. The CDR3 region is CASSPDRGLGELFF. As DNA, the CDR3 is TGTGCCAGCAGCCCGGACAGGGGGTTGGGGGAGCTGTTTTTT.

This chain links TRBV6-2 or TRBV6-3 with TRBJ1-2, with TRBD1 matching 8 bases. Looked up from germline, CDR1 is MNHEY and CDR2 is SVGEGT. J lost 2 bases, V lost 0 bases, and 8 bases had no gene match. CDR3 length: 17 residues. CDR3 region: CASSYSLLRTGNYGYTF. The CDR3 DNA follows: TGTGCCAGCAGTTACTCGTTACTGAGGACAGGGAACTATGGCTACACCTTC.

The J gene is TRBJ2-1, the V gene TRBV12-5, with 8 bases fitting TRBD2. This CDR3 comprises 17 residues. The J segment lost 0 bases and the V segment lost 2 bases, leaving 6 bases of the junction unmatched. Germline V gene lookup returns CDR1 LGHNT and CDR2 FRNRAP. CDR3 coding DNA: TGTGCTAGTGGTTTGAGGAGCGGGGGAAGCTCCTACAATGAGCAGTTCTTC. It is translated as CASGLRSGGSSYNEQFF. Looking up the rest from reference TRBV12-5 and TRBJ2-1 gives the full variable domain: DARVTQTPRHKVTEMGQEVTMRCQPILGHNTVFWYRQTMMQGLELLAYFRNRAPLDDSGMPKDRFSAEMPDATLATLKIQPSEPRDSAVYFCASGLRSGGSSYNEQFFGPGTRLTVL.

The J gene is TRBJ1-2, the V gene TRBV7-8; 7 bases line up with TRBD1. Trimming cost V 5 bases and J 7 bases; bases outside gene matches: 7. Looked up from germline, CDR1 is SGHVS and CDR2 is FQNEAQ. The CDR3 is 13 amino acids. This chain's CDR3 is CASSLDRVGGYTF. The CDR3 DNA reads TGTGCCAGCAGCCTTGACAGGGTGGGTGGCTACACCTTC.

This chain links TRBV18 with TRBJ2-3, with TRBD2 matching 10 bases. The CDR3 is 16 amino acids. J lost 3 bases, V lost 3 bases, and 6 bases had no gene match. Germline V gene lookup returns CDR1 KGHSH and CDR2 LQKENI. The CDR3 sequence: CASSPLSGGATDTQYF. The DNA of the CDR3 is TGTGCCAGCTCACCGTTGAGCGGGGGGGCGACAGATACGCAGTATTTT.

V gene TRBV28 combines with J gene TRBJ1-5; 7 nucleotides line up with TRBD1. The CDR3 contains 16 residues. Germline CDR1 MDHEN, CDR2 SYDVKM. The V gene end was trimmed by 3 bases and the J gene end by 0 bases; junction bases not matched to a gene: 5. CDR3 in amino acids: CASSLQGGYSNQPQHF. CDR3 bases: TGTGCCAGCAGTTTGCAGGGGGGATATAGCAATCAGCCCCAGCATTTT.

J is TRBJ1-2 and V is TRBV14; the match to TRBD1 covers 11 bases. Germline V gene lookup returns CDR1 SGHDN and CDR2 FVKESK. CDR3 length equals 16 residues. With V trimmed by 4 bases and J by 3 bases, 7 bases remained unmatched. The CDR3 bases are TGTGCCAGCAGCCCCTCGGGGACAGGGGGTTACTATGGCTACACCTTC. It translates to CASSPSGTGGYYGYTF. Supplemented by reference TRBV14 and TRBJ1-2, the full variable domain reads EAGVTQFPSHSVIEKGQTVTLRCDPISGHDNLYWYRRVMGKEIKFLLHFVKESKQDESGMPNNRFLAERTGGTYSTLKVQPAELEDSGVYFCASSPSGTGGYYGYTFGSGTRLTVV.

V is TRBV5-4 and J is TRBJ1-1; D perhaps matches TRBD1 (6 bases). The V end lost 2 bases, the J end lost 3 bases, and 14 bases lay between the germline ends. The CDR3 spans 15 residues. Germline-derived CDR1 and CDR2 are SGHNT and YYREEE (reference sequence). CDR3: CASSLGGRGDTEAFF. In nucleotides, the CDR3 is TGTGCCAGCAGCTTAGGGGGTAGAGGGGACACTGAAGCTTTCTTT.

V usage is TRBV5-1 and J usage is TRBJ2-3, with 8 bases matching TRBD2. Germline loops: CDR1 SGHRS, CDR2 YFSETQ. This CDR3 spans 16 amino acids. The V and J ends lost 0 bases and 0 bases, in that order; junction bases with no gene match: 3. In DNA, the CDR3 is TGCGCCAGCAGCTTGGGCGGACTAGCTAGCACAGATACGCAGTATTTT. This encodes CASSLGGLASTDTQYF.

This chain connects TRBV30 to TRBJ2-7, with D tentatively TRBD1 (5 bases). CDR3 length equals 14 residues. Trimming removed 4 bases from V and 0 bases from J, with 13 bases in between. The germline gives CDR1 GTSNPN, CDR2 SVGIG (reference sequence). In DNA, the CDR3 is TGTGCCTGGACCAGGGCCCCGAGCTCCTACGAGCAGTACGTC. Protein sequence: CAWTRAPSSYEQYV.

The chain combines TRBV3-1 (or the pseudogene TRBV3-2) with TRBJ2-2, with 11 bases fitting TRBD1. There are 17 residues in the CDR3. The ends lost 3 bases at V and 5 bases at J; junction bases unmatched: 8. The germline V gene encodes CDR1 LGHDT and CDR2 YNNKEL (reference sequence). CDR3 protein: CASSHRTGGVGTGELFF. DNA for the CDR3: TGTGCCAGCAGCCATAGGACAGGGGGCGTAGGGACCGGGGAGCTGTTTTTT.

The J gene is TRBJ1-5, the V gene TRBV19, with a tentative D call TRBD1 (5 bases). Trimming cost V 4 bases and J 7 bases, with 11 bases left between them. This CDR3 contains 13 residues. Germline CDR1 is LNHDA and CDR2 is SQIVND (reference sequence). CDR3 in amino acids: CASSTGGGQPQHF. CDR3 in DNA: TGTGCCAGTAGTACGGGGGGAGGGCAGCCCCAGCATTTT.

The chain carries TRBV28 and TRBJ1-3; D is undetermined. In germline, CDR1 is MDHEN, CDR2 SYDVKM. The CDR3 has 14 residues. Between the trimmed V and J ends, which lost 10 bases and 0 bases, there was a span of 13 bases. The CDR3 DNA follows: TGTGCCACCTCACCCTACAGCTCTGGAAACACCATATATTTT. Translation gives CATSPYSSGNTIYF.

The chain is built from TRBV10-1 and TRBJ2-7, with 7 bases that match TRBD2. CDR1 and CDR2 (germline): WNHNN, SYGVQD (reference sequence). The V segment lost 2 bases and the J segment 2 bases; nucleotides outside the gene matches: 6. This CDR3 comprises 15 residues. This chain's CDR3 is CASSEAGDLAYEQYF. The CDR3 nucleotides read TGCGCCAGCAGTGAGGCGGGGGATCTGGCCTACGAGCAGTACTTC.

This chain links TRBV15 with TRBJ2-4; a weak D match, TRBD1 (6 bases). This CDR3 contains 16 residues. Germline CDR1 reads LNHNV; CDR2 reads YYDKDF (reference sequence). With 8 bases removed from V and 0 bases from J, the gap between germline ends came to 17 bases. CDR3 DNA sequence: TGTGCCACCTGGGCAGGGGTCCCCCTAGCCAAAAACATTCAGTACTTC. Residues: CATWAGVPLAKNIQYF.

For this clone: The sample has other DNA sequences that encode this CDR3 too. The chain links TRBV7-2 to TRBJ1-1; D gene uncertain. This CDR3 region has 14 residues. Trimming cost V 5 bases and J 1 base, with 11 bases left between them. Looked up from germline, CDR1 is SGHTA and CDR2 is FQGNSA. The CDR3 protein is CASSPRGGNTEAFF. The CDR3, as DNA: TGTGCCAGCAGCCCGCGAGGAGGGAACACTGAAGCTTTCTTT.